Presented here are 9 T cell receptor beta chains from one specimen sequenced in a study of regulatory T cells in long-lasting Graves disease. Building of the TCR beta libraries involved iRepertoire HTBI primers and Arm-PCR of CDR3 regions. One entry per CDR3 protein, called by TCRdb with MiXCR from the multiplex PCR reads. The sample holds 200,000 to 250,000 distinct CDR3 sequences; around 17% are singletons and the top ten take more than 20%. Specified time point: newly diagnosed GD, antithyroid drugs for less than 3 months. The TCR library used RNA extracted from PBMCs. This material consisted of peripheral blood mononuclear cells (PBMCs), taken at new diagnosis, from a patient treated with antithyroid drugs. The source is a female donor with Graves disease.

This clonotype was recorded a few times. V gene TRBV6-2 or TRBV6-3 combines with J gene TRBJ1-2, with TRBD1 as a possible D gene (5 bases). This CDR3 spans 14 amino acids. Germline CDR1 is MNHEY and CDR2 is SVGEGT. V was trimmed by 1 base and J by 1 base, leaving 7 bases between them. This chain's CDR3 is CASSYLGLNYGYTF. The CDR3 region has the DNA TGTGCCAGCAGTTACTTGGGACTTAACTATGGCTACACCTTC.

The sample holds many counts of this clonotype. The V call is TRBV7-2, the J call TRBJ2-5; a possible D gene is TRBD2 (6 bases). This CDR3 has 14 amino acids. V lost 5 bases, J lost 4 bases, and 14 bases lay in between. Germline V gene sequence: CDR1 SGHTA, CDR2 FQGNSA. DNA of the CDR3: TGTGCCAGCAGCGTGAACCAGGGAGGAGAGACCCAGTACTTC. It yields the protein CASSVNQGGETQYF.

This clonotype was counted ten times or more. The chain recombines TRBV9 with TRBJ1-1; tentatively, D is TRBD1 (5 bases). This CDR3 comprises 16 residues. CDR1 and CDR2 from the germline V gene are SGDLS and YYNGEE. Trimming stripped 4 bases from V and 1 base from J, with 17 bases between. CDR3 DNA sequence: TGTGCCAGCAGCACCGGGGGGGGAGGGGCGAACACTGAAGCTTTCTTT. It yields the protein CASSTGGGGANTEAFF.

As regards this clonotype: Its ends do not fully match the called genes, so a read error is possible. This chain links TRBV6-5 with TRBJ1-1; D is unresolved. This CDR3 is 14 amino acids long. Germline values: CDR1 MNHEY, CDR2 SVGAGI. CDR3 amino acids: CASSSSAAGAEAFF. CDR3 DNA: TGCGCCAGCAGTTCCTCCGCGGCTGGGGCTGAAGCTTTCTTT.

The gene calls are TRBV10-3 and TRBJ2-3, with 7 nucleotides matching TRBD2. The CDR3 has 14 amino acids. The V gene's germline CDR1 is ENHRY and CDR2 SYGVKD. Trimming took 10 bases from V and 1 from J; bases not matched to a gene: 8. The CDR3 DNA sequence: TGTGCCAGCGCGGGAGAAGCCGGCACAGATACGCAGTATTTT. Residues: CASAGEAGTDTQYF.

This clonotype was detected ten times or more. The chain has TRBV3-1 and TRBJ2-3; the D is unclear. This CDR3 is 13 amino acids long. Looked up from germline, CDR1 is LGHDT and CDR2 is YNNKEL (reference sequence). The V and J ends lost 3 bases and 2 bases respectively, with 6 bases between them. This CDR3 reads CASSQEYTDTQYF. The CDR3 DNA follows: TGTGCCAGCAGCCAGGAATACACAGATACGCAGTATTTT.

This clonotype was seen repeatedly, ten times or more. The chain employs TRBV30 and TRBJ2-1; the match to TRBD1 covers 9 bases. The length of the CDR3 is 16 residues. CDR1 is GTSNPN and CDR2 is SVGIG in the germline V gene (reference sequence). The ends lost 4 bases at V and 6 bases at J; junction bases unmatched: 13. The CDR3 nucleotides are TGTGCCTGGAAGACTCTGCGGGGACAGGGTAGCAATGAGCAGTTCTTC. It yields the protein CAWKTLRGQGSNEQFF.

Worth noting for this clonotype: The junction and the germline gene differ at one end; a read error may be behind it. This chain links TRBV5-4 with TRBJ2-7; TRBD2 aligns across 7 bases. Per germline, CDR1 SGHNT and CDR2 YYREEE (reference sequence). There are 15 residues in the CDR3. CDR3 protein: CANSTSTSPESEQYF. The CDR3, as DNA: TGTGCCAACAGCACATCGACTAGCCCTGAAAGCGAGCAGTACTTC. Supplemented by reference TRBV5-4 and TRBJ2-7, the full variable domain reads ETGVTQSPTHLIKTRGQQVTLRCSSQSGHNTVSWYQQALGQGPQFIFQYYREEENGRGNFPPRFSGLQFPNYSSELNVNALELDDSALYLCANSTSTSPESEQYFGPGTRLTVT.

The chain recombines TRBV5-6 with TRBJ2-2; 9 nucleotides match TRBD1. The CDR3 has 15 residues. Germline assignment: CDR1 SGHDT and CDR2 YYEEEE. Trimming at V came to 4 bases and at J to 6 bases, leaving 7 bases not matched to a gene. Here the CDR3 DNA reads TGTGCCAGCAGCAGCCCCACAGGGGGCTCCGGGGAGCTGTTTTTT. Its protein product is CASSSPTGGSGELFF.